This is a list of T cell receptor beta chains from one sample in a study of blood T cell repertoires in COVID-19. Profiled with immunoSEQ multiplex PCR; TCRdb holds only in-frame clones, not every one. The sample includes about 200,000 clones, about 87% of them seen just once. Material: peripheral blood. The receptor source for this set is a man between 60 and 70 years old who had recovered from COVID-19. CDR3s include the opening cysteine and the closing phenylalanine or tryptophan. The order of the fields is D gene, V gene, J gene, CDR3 protein. A D gene is named only where the DNA matches it firmly.

d_gene: TRBD1; v_gene: TRBV28; j_gene: TRBJ1-2; CDR3aa: CASLTGAMHYGYTF
d_gene: TRBD1; v_gene: TRBV2; j_gene: TRBJ1-1; CDR3aa: CASRKERTGDTEAFF
d_gene: -; v_gene: TRBV7-9; j_gene: TRBJ1-3; CDR3aa: CASSSTGQGGSGNTIYF
d_gene: TRBD1; v_gene: TRBV29-1; j_gene: TRBJ2-7; CDR3aa: CSVRQGSYEQYF
d_gene: TRBD1; v_gene: TRBV27; j_gene: TRBJ2-3; CDR3aa: CASSLYRGLTDTQYF
d_gene: -; v_gene: TRBV28; j_gene: TRBJ1-1; CDR3aa: CASCLGSLNTEAFF
d_gene: TRBD2; v_gene: TRBV27; j_gene: TRBJ2-1; CDR3aa: CASSPAPLAGIGNEQFF
d_gene: -; v_gene: TRBV5-6; j_gene: TRBJ1-1; CDR3aa: CASSLVRGGYTEAFF
d_gene: -; v_gene: TRBV30; j_gene: TRBJ1-2; CDR3aa: CAWRVGQNYGYTF
d_gene: -; v_gene: TRBV24-1; j_gene: TRBJ2-2; CDR3aa: CATSDPRVHGELFF
d_gene: TRBD1; v_gene: TRBV2; j_gene: TRBJ2-7; CDR3aa: CAGQGADSYEQYF
d_gene: TRBD1; v_gene: TRBV7-2; j_gene: TRBJ1-6; CDR3aa: CASSSPGTGTYSPLHF
d_gene: TRBD1; v_gene: TRBV7-8; j_gene: TRBJ2-1; CDR3aa: CASSGDRGHNEQFF
d_gene: TRBD1; v_gene: TRBV5-1; j_gene: TRBJ2-7; CDR3aa: CASSPTGTGAGYEQYF
d_gene: -; v_gene: TRBV3-1/TRBV3-2; j_gene: TRBJ2-3; CDR3aa: CASSQASGDTQYF
d_gene: TRBD1; v_gene: TRBV4-3; j_gene: TRBJ1-2; CDR3aa: CASSQDAGQGTLRGYGYTF
d_gene: TRBD1; v_gene: TRBV6-5; j_gene: TRBJ1-6; CDR3aa: CASSYVMTGRPLHF
d_gene: TRBD1; v_gene: TRBV7-9; j_gene: TRBJ1-2; CDR3aa: CASSPGRPGQIYYGYTF
d_gene: -; v_gene: TRBV19; j_gene: TRBJ1-3; CDR3aa: CASTSSGNTIYF
d_gene: -; v_gene: TRBV5-4; j_gene: TRBJ2-7; CDR3aa: CASSFPSREQYF
d_gene: -; v_gene: TRBV11-2; j_gene: TRBJ2-2; CDR3aa: CASRRDFNTGELFF
d_gene: -; v_gene: TRBV18; j_gene: TRBJ2-1; CDR3aa: CASSPRGDGNEQFF
d_gene: TRBD1; v_gene: TRBV4-3; j_gene: TRBJ1-1; CDR3aa: CASRSGTGFTEAFF
d_gene: TRBD1; v_gene: TRBV3-1/TRBV3-2; j_gene: TRBJ1-4; CDR3aa: CASSQRQGANEKLFF
d_gene: -; v_gene: TRBV28; j_gene: TRBJ1-2; CDR3aa: CASRPLIDYGYTF
d_gene: -; v_gene: TRBV5-4; j_gene: TRBJ1-2; CDR3aa: CASSPAQAYGYTF
d_gene: -; v_gene: TRBV7-9; j_gene: TRBJ2-1; CDR3aa: CASSLVNRRDNEQFF
d_gene: TRBD2; v_gene: TRBV9; j_gene: TRBJ2-3; CDR3aa: CASSVSGRSDTQYF
d_gene: TRBD1; v_gene: TRBV6-5; j_gene: TRBJ1-2; CDR3aa: CASSYLGQGHGYTF
d_gene: -; v_gene: TRBV7-3; j_gene: TRBJ2-2; CDR3aa: CASSFLASSGELFF
d_gene: TRBD2; v_gene: TRBV7-9; j_gene: TRBJ2-3; CDR3aa: CASSLGLAGISSDTQYF
d_gene: -; v_gene: TRBV9; j_gene: TRBJ2-2; CDR3aa: CASSVGLNTGELFF
d_gene: -; v_gene: TRBV7-9; j_gene: TRBJ1-1; CDR3aa: CASSPHTGNTEAFF
d_gene: -; v_gene: TRBV29-1; j_gene: TRBJ1-6; CDR3aa: CSVVFGGTYNSPLHF
d_gene: -; v_gene: TRBV5-4; j_gene: TRBJ2-3; CDR3aa: CASSLTREPDTQYF
d_gene: TRBD1; v_gene: TRBV2; j_gene: TRBJ2-4; CDR3aa: CASSPRTGTNIQYF
d_gene: TRBD2; v_gene: TRBV28; j_gene: TRBJ2-5; CDR3aa: CATQVASGRYETQYF
d_gene: TRBD2; v_gene: TRBV5-5; j_gene: TRBJ2-1; CDR3aa: CASGGAGGRNEQFF
d_gene: -; v_gene: TRBV5-1; j_gene: TRBJ2-5; CDR3aa: CASSSVKGLGETQYF
d_gene: TRBD1; v_gene: TRBV11-3; j_gene: TRBJ2-1; CDR3aa: CASSLGWDSKNEQFF
d_gene: -; v_gene: TRBV7-6; j_gene: TRBJ2-5; CDR3aa: CASSLAEGRIETQYF